This T cell receptor beta chain was documented in a study of T-cell reconstitution after alpha-beta-depleted transplantation in children. This clonotype has a handful of counts. A library of TCRbeta sequences, prepared with unique molecular identifiers, was generated. TCRdb analysed the PCR reads with MiXCR anew, one entry per CDR3 protein. The table has 600,000 to 700,000 distinct CDR3 sequences, roughly 15% seen once. The CDR3 loop spans 15 amino acids. The germline V and J ends were trimmed by 1 base and 2 bases, with 11 bases remaining between them. The rearrangement uses TRBV12-3 or TRBV12-4 and TRBJ2-5; tentative D call: TRBD2 (6 bases). The sequence was collected from a human donor who donated a stem cell graft to a child with acute myeloid leukemia. Sequenced material: PBMCs from the stem cell graft donor, taken from the stem cell graft. The CDR3 sequence: CASSLEAGKQETQYF. Written as DNA, the CDR3 is TGTGCCAGCAGTTTAGAGGCGGGGAAGCAAGAGACCCAGTACTTC.